These 18 T cell receptor beta chains were sequenced from one sample in a study of cytomegalovirus exposure and HLA in healthy donors. PCR involved 60 Vbeta and 13 Jbeta primers. TCRdb's table, derived via immunoSEQ multiplex PCR, lists solely in-frame clones and lacks some. This table holds about 96,000 clones, under 85% found once. Sequencing used PBMCs. Receptors originate from a female donor in good health and CMV-seropositive.

The chain combines TRBV6-6 with TRBJ2-2; 11 bases fit TRBD2. Germline V CDR1 and CDR2: MNHNY, SVGAGI (reference sequence). The J segment lost 1 base and the V segment lost 6 bases, leaving 4 bases of the junction unmatched. The length of the CDR3 is 16 residues. CDR3 nucleotides: TGTGCCAGCAGCCGAGGACTAGCGGGGAACACCGGGGAGCTGTTTTTT. This codes for CASSRGLAGNTGELFF.

This clone was counted between two and nine times. The chain employs TRBV9 and TRBJ1-3; D is uncertain. The ends were cut back, 1 base at V and 11 bases at J, with 13 bases in the middle. The CDR3 contains 13 residues. Germline CDR1 SGDLS, CDR2 YYNGEE. The CDR3 loop is CASSVSQREAIYF. The CDR3 bases are TGTGCCAGCAGCGTAAGCCAGAGGGAGGCCATATATTTT.

V gene TRBV29-1 combines with J gene TRBJ1-3; D perhaps matches TRBD1 (5 bases). The CDR3 length is 14 residues. V was clipped by 6 bases and J by 0 bases, with 12 bases between them. CDR1 is SQVTM and CDR2 is ANQGSEA in the germline V gene. The CDR3 coding sequence is TGCAGCGTCGTGGGGGGGGGCTCTGGAAACACCATATATTTT. Residues: CSVVGGGSGNTIYF.

This rearrangement joins TRBV7-3 to TRBJ1-1; tentative D call: TRBD1 (5 bases). CDR3 length: 13 amino acids. CDR1 and CDR2 (germline): SGHTA, FQGTGA. V lost 5 bases to trimming and J lost 1 base, with 8 bases between them. CDR3 bases: TGTGCCAGCAGCCCGACAGCGAACACTGAAGCTTTCTTT. This translates into CASSPTANTEAFF. Using reference TRBV7-3 and TRBJ1-1 for the parts outside the CDR3, the full variable domain is GAGVSQTPSNKVTEKGKYVELRCDPISGHTALYWYRQSLGQGPEFLIYFQGTGAADDSGLPNDRFFAVRPEGSVSTLKIQRTERGDSAVYLCASSPTANTEAFFGQGTRLTVV.

CDR3 in amino acids: CASSQVLTGHSPYEQYF. In DNA form, the CDR3 reads TGCGCCAGCAGCCAAGTTCTGACGGGACACTCTCCCTACGAGCAGTACTTC. The J gene is TRBJ2-7, the V gene TRBV4-3; D is possibly TRBD1 (6 bases). V lost 1 base to trimming and J lost 2 bases, with 18 bases between them. Germline V CDR1 and CDR2: LGHNA, YSLEER. CDR3 length: 17 amino acids.

The chain is built from TRBV7-2 and TRBJ2-1, with 12 bases fitting TRBD2. Germline-derived CDR1 and CDR2 are SGHTA and FQGNSA. The CDR3 length is 14 residues. The V gene end was trimmed by 5 bases and the J gene end by 9 bases; junction bases not matched to a gene: 5. The CDR3 nucleotides are TGTGCCAGCAGCCCTAGCGGGGGGGCCATTGAGCAGTTCTTC. Encoded protein: CASSPSGGAIEQFF.

The chain couples TRBV6-5 to TRBJ1-5, with D maybe TRBD1 (5 bases). The germline CDR1 and CDR2 sequences are MNHEY and SVGAGI. Trimming pared 0 bases from V and 2 bases from J, leaving 8 bases between. The CDR3 has 15 amino acids. The CDR3 is CASSYSKQGNQPQHF. CDR3 coding DNA: TGTGCCAGCAGTTACTCGAAACAGGGCAATCAGCCCCAGCATTTT.

There are a few counts of this clone. V is TRBV9 and J is TRBJ1-1; D unclear. V lost 0 bases and J 4 bases, leaving 10 bases between the germline ends. The CDR3 length is 14 residues. Germline CDR1 reads SGDLS; CDR2 reads YYNGEE. CDR3 in amino acids: CASSVAAGFTEAFF. In DNA form, the CDR3 reads TGTGCCAGCAGCGTAGCAGCGGGATTCACTGAAGCTTTCTTT.

The chain employs TRBV7-3 and TRBJ1-3; perhaps TRBD1 as D (6 bases). CDR1 is SGHTA, CDR2 FQGTGA, per germline. V lost 3 bases and J lost 4, with 7 bases in between. This CDR3 comprises 13 residues. The CDR3 sequence: CASSFGTGNTIYF. CDR3 nucleotides: TGTGCCAGCAGCTTCGGGACAGGAAACACCATATATTTT.

This chain links TRBV5-4 with TRBJ1-1; tentatively, D is TRBD1 (5 bases). This CDR3 region has 15 residues. CDR1 is SGHNT and CDR2 is YYREEE in the germline V gene (reference sequence). The V end was cut by 3 bases, the J end by 7 bases, with 19 bases between. CDR3 protein: CASSSDPAPTDEAFF. In DNA, the CDR3 is TGTGCCAGCAGCTCCGACCCGGCCCCGACAGATGAAGCTTTCTTT.

The chain employs TRBV5-1 and TRBJ2-1; D may be TRBD2 (5 bases). This CDR3 has 13 amino acids. V was shortened by 5 bases and J by 6 bases, with 12 bases between the two germline ends. Germline V CDR1 and CDR2: SGHRS, YFSETQ. The CDR3 loop reads CASSMTNFNEQFF. The CDR3 bases are TGCGCCAGCAGTATGACTAATTTCAATGAGCAGTTCTTC.

J is TRBJ2-1 and V is TRBV6-4, with TRBD2 matching 11 bases. From germline, CDR1 is MRHNA and CDR2 SNTAGT. The CDR3 runs 14 residues. Losses at the gene ends were 5 bases for V and 6 bases for J; bases not matched to a gene: 3. This CDR3 reads CASSTGLAGNEQFF. The CDR3 DNA reads as TGTGCCAGCAGTACCGGACTAGCGGGCAATGAGCAGTTCTTC.

This clone has a handful of counts. The chain carries TRBV29-1 and TRBJ1-2; a possible D gene is TRBD1 (6 bases). Trimming cost V 7 bases and J 5 bases, with 14 bases left between them. This CDR3 has 12 amino acids. The germline V gene has CDR1 SQVTM and CDR2 ANQGSEA. Here the CDR3 DNA reads TGCAGCGCCATGGACAGCCGGTATGGCTACACCTTC. This gives the protein CSAMDSRYGYTF.

The V call is TRBV4-3, the J call TRBJ1-3, with 7 bases that match TRBD1. This CDR3 spans 16 amino acids. The J segment lost 3 bases and the V segment lost 4 bases, leaving 9 bases of the junction unmatched. Per the germline V gene, CDR1 is LGHNA and CDR2 is YSLEER. This CDR3 reads CASSPSPGGSGNTIYF. As DNA, the CDR3 is TGCGCCAGCAGCCCCTCGCCAGGGGGGAGTGGAAACACCATATATTTT.

This clone turned up a few times. The chain carries TRBV19 and TRBJ1-6; maybe TRBD1 (6 bases). From germline, CDR1 is LNHDA and CDR2 SQIVND (reference sequence). The CDR3 has 13 residues. V lost 5 bases, J lost 14 bases, and 16 bases lay in between. The CDR3 DNA reads TGTGCCAGTAGTCCACAGGGACTATTCACCCTCCACTTT. Translating it yields CASSPQGLFTLHF. Full variable domain (rest looked up from reference TRBV19 and TRBJ1-6): DGGITQSPKYLFRKEGQNVTLSCEQNLNHDAMYWYRQDPGQGLRLIYYSQIVNDFQKGDIAEGYSVSREKKESFPLTVTSAQKNPTAFYLCASSPQGLFTLHFGNGTRLTVT.

V is TRBV2 and J is TRBJ1-5, with 9 bases lining up with TRBD1. With 5 bases clipped from V and 7 bases from J, the junction kept 6 bases outside the gene matches. Germline-derived CDR1 and CDR2 are SNHLY and FYNNEI. The CDR3 loop spans 14 amino acids. CDR3 amino acids: CASSTGTGIQPQHF. CDR3 coding DNA: TGTGCCAGCAGTACCGGGACAGGGATCCAGCCCCAGCATTTT. The entire variable domain, with the rest obtained from reference TRBV2 and TRBJ1-5, is as follows: EPEVTQTPSHQVTQMGQEVILRCVPISNHLYFYWYRQILGQKVEFLVSFYNNEISEKSEIFDDQFSVERPDGSNFTLKIRSTKLEDSAMYFCASSTGTGIQPQHFGDGTRLSIL.

The rearrangement uses TRBV27 and TRBJ1-6; TRBD1 matches 7 bases. CDR1 is MNHEY and CDR2 is SMNVEV in the germline V gene (reference sequence). After removal of 3 bases from V and 10 bases from J, the junction contained 9 bases not matched to a gene. The CDR3 loop spans 15 amino acids. Here the CDR3 DNA reads TGTGCCAGCAGTTTCGGGGCACAGGGGAACTCACCCCTCCACTTT. Translation gives CASSFGAQGNSPLHF.

This rearrangement joins TRBV30 to TRBJ1-2, with D perhaps TRBD1 (6 bases). Germline CDR1 and CDR2: GTSNPN and SVGIG (reference sequence). The V end lost 4 bases, the J end lost 4 bases, and 13 bases lay between the germline ends. CDR3 length equals 13 residues. CDR3 residues: CAWKGRGFYGYTF. As DNA, the CDR3 is TGTGCCTGGAAGGGCAGGGGATTCTATGGCTACACCTTC. Using reference TRBV30 and TRBJ1-2 for the parts outside the CDR3, the full variable domain is SQTIHQWPATLVQPVGSPLSLECTVEGTSNPNLYWYRQAAGRGLQLLFYSVGIGQISSEVPQNLSASRPQDRQFILSSKKLLLSDSGFYLCAWKGRGFYGYTFGSGTRLTVV.